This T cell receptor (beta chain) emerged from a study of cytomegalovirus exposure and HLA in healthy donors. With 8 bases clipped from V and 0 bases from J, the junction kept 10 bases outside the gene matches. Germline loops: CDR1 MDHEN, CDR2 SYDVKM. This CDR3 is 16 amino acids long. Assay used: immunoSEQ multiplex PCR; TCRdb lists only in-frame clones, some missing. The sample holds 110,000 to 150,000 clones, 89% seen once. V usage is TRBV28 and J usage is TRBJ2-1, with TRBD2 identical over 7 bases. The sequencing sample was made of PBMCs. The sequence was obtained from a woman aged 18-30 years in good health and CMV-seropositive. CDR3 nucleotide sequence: TGTGCCAGCCTCCCTTTCGGGGGGAACTCCTACAATGAGCAGTTCTTC. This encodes CASLPFGGNSYNEQFF. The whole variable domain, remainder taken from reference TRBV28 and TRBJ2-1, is DVKVTQSSRYLVKRTGEKVFLECVQDMDHENMFWYRQDPGLGLRLIYFSYDVKMKEKGDIPEGYSVSREKKERFSLILESASTNQTSMYLCASLPFGGNSYNEQFFGPGTRLTVL.